This passage covers 21 T cell receptor beta chains from one sample sequenced in a study of T-cell reconstitution after alpha-beta-depleted transplantation in children. This sample's TCRbeta library carried unique molecular identifier barcodes. TCRdb reanalysed the PCR reads using MiXCR and keeps one entry per CDR3 protein. The data contain approximately 400,000 distinct CDR3 sequences, approximately 11% of them singletons. The input for sequencing was PBMCs from the stem cell graft donor, taken from the stem cell graft. All receptors come from a human donor who donated a stem cell graft to a child with acute myeloid leukemia.

In its sample, this clonotype was seen a few times. The V gene is TRBV7-6, the J gene TRBJ2-5; the D gene could be TRBD1 or TRBD2 (5 bases each). Germline V gene lookup returns CDR1 SGHVS and CDR2 FNYEAQ. There are 14 residues in the CDR3. V lost 2 bases to trimming and J lost 3 bases, with 10 bases between them. The CDR3 DNA reads as TGTGCCAGCAGCTTATTGGGACCAAAAGAGACCCAGTACTTC. It translates to CASSLLGPKETQYF.

The V and J genes are TRBV20-1 and TRBJ2-4; maybe TRBD1 (5 bases). V gave up 7 bases and J gave up 1 base, with 11 bases separating them. Per germline, CDR1 DFQATT and CDR2 SNEGSKA (reference sequence). The length of the CDR3 is 13 residues. The CDR3 reads CSVTSGAKNIQYF. In DNA, the CDR3 is TGCAGTGTAACATCAGGGGCCAAAAACATTCAGTACTTC.

This clonotype was picked up a small number of times. The V gene is TRBV4-2, the J gene TRBJ1-5; TRBD1 might be the D (5 bases). Per germline, CDR1 LGHNA and CDR2 YNFKEQ. CDR3 size: 15 residues. Trimming took 4 bases from V and 0 from J, leaving 10 bases between them. CDR3 amino acids: CASSPDGASNQPQHF. In nucleotides, the CDR3 is TGTGCCAGCAGCCCAGATGGGGCTAGCAATCAGCCCCAGCATTTT.

This clonotype was seen only once. Germline and junction disagree at one end, which may indicate a read error. The chain couples TRBV10-3 to TRBJ2-1; 7 nucleotides agree with TRBD1. The germline gives CDR1 ENHRY, CDR2 SYGVKD. The CDR3 has 14 residues. CDR3 protein: CATSWDSSYNEQFF. CDR3 DNA: TGTGCCACCAGTTGGGACAGCTCCTACAATGAGCAGTTCTTC.

The chain recombines TRBV5-1 with TRBJ2-7; 10 positions agree with TRBD2. Germline loops: CDR1 SGHRS, CDR2 YFSETQ. The CDR3 has 15 amino acids. The junction had 8 bases not matched to a gene; V was cut back by 3 bases and J by 5 bases. The CDR3 loop is CASSWGLAGVNEQYF. The DNA for the CDR3 is TGCGCCAGCAGCTGGGGGCTAGCGGGAGTCAACGAGCAGTACTTC.

This clonotype came up a few times. The rearrangement uses TRBV24-1 and TRBJ2-2; TRBD1 aligns across 7 bases. Germline loops: CDR1 KGHDR, CDR2 SFDVKD. This CDR3 is 16 amino acids long. V was clipped by 2 bases and J by 5 bases; unmatched bases: 7. In DNA form, the CDR3 reads TGTGCCACCAGTGATTCCGACAGGGCGAGTACCGGGGAGCTGTTTTTT. It specifies CATSDSDRASTGELFF.

This clonotype was detected a few times. The chain combines TRBV20-1 with TRBJ2-7; 8 nucleotides agree with TRBD2. With V trimmed by 3 bases and J by 7 bases, 14 bases remained unmatched. The CDR3 runs to 15 residues. Per the germline V gene, CDR1 is DFQATT and CDR2 is SNEGSKA (reference sequence). The CDR3 reads CSASPYTSGGGEQYF. The CDR3 DNA reads as TGCAGTGCTAGTCCGTATACTAGCGGAGGGGGAGAGCAGTACTTC.

The V call is TRBV10-2, the J call TRBJ2-5; D could derive from TRBD1 or TRBD2 (6 bases each). Between the trimmed V and J ends, which lost 10 bases and 5 bases, there was a span of 11 bases. Looked up from germline, CDR1 is WSHSY and CDR2 is SAAADI. CDR3 length: 11 amino acids. Here the CDR3 reads CATRGVETQYF. The CDR3 DNA reads TGCGCCACGAGGGGGGTTGAGACCCAGTACTTC.

This chain links TRBV4-1 with TRBJ1-4; 8 positions match TRBD1. The CDR3 extends over 17 amino acids. V was clipped by 0 bases and J by 8 bases; unmatched bases: 11. Germline V gene lookup returns CDR1 MGHRA and CDR2 YSYEKL. In DNA form, the CDR3 reads TGCGCCAGCAGCCAAGATGGACAGGGAGGCGGTTGGGAAAAACTGTTTTTT. Translated: CASSQDGQGGGWEKLFF.

A few counts support this clonotype. This chain connects TRBV12-3 or TRBV12-4 to TRBJ2-2; D is perhaps TRBD1 (5 bases). The germline V and J ends were trimmed by 3 bases and 7 bases, with 15 bases remaining between them. The CDR3 has 15 residues. Here the CDR3 reads CASSFDPGIHGELFF. CDR3 sequence (DNA): TGTGCCAGCAGTTTTGACCCAGGGATCCACGGGGAGCTGTTTTTT.

In its sample, this clonotype was seen a few times. V gene TRBV12-3 or TRBV12-4 combines with J gene TRBJ2-1, with 9 bases that match TRBD1. Trimming cost V 6 bases and J 8 bases; bases outside gene matches: 8. CDR3 size: 14 residues. The CDR3 loop is CASRAGTGWYEQFF. The CDR3 DNA reads TGTGCCAGCAGGGCCGGGACAGGGTGGTATGAGCAGTTCTTC.

The rearrangement uses TRBV10-3 and TRBJ2-6, with a tentative D call TRBD1 (6 bases). There are 16 residues in the CDR3. The germline CDR1 and CDR2 sequences are ENHRY and SYGVKD. Deletions cut 5 bases from V and 3 bases from J, with 14 bases between. The CDR3 nucleotides are TGTGCCATCAGTAGAGACAGGACCTATGGGGCCAACGTCCTGACTTTC. It translates to CAISRDRTYGANVLTF.

The genes are TRBV29-1 and TRBJ2-7, with no clear D. This CDR3 region has 12 residues. The V and J ends lost 2 bases and 3 bases respectively, with 8 bases between them. Germline CDR1 reads SQVTM; CDR2 reads ANQGSEA. CDR3: CSVESRNYEQYF. Written as DNA, the CDR3 is TGCAGCGTTGAATCCAGGAACTACGAGCAGTACTTC.

V usage is TRBV4-2 and J usage is TRBJ2-3, with TRBD2 matching over 8 bases. CDR1 LGHNA and CDR2 YNFKEQ come from the germline V gene. J gave up 0 bases and V 4 bases, and 12 bases lay outside the gene matches. The CDR3 has 18 residues. The CDR3 is CASSLSSLSGGSTDTQYF. Here the CDR3 DNA reads TGTGCCAGCAGCCTCAGCTCATTGTCGGGAGGGAGCACAGATACGCAGTATTTT.

V gene TRBV4-2 combines with J gene TRBJ2-1; TRBD2 matches at 11 bases. After removal of 10 bases from V and 8 bases from J, the junction contained 25 bases not matched to a gene. The length of the CDR3 is 19 residues. CDR1 LGHNA and CDR2 YNFKEQ come from the germline V gene. The CDR3 loop is CAMGPRRRLAGIEVDEQFF. For the CDR3, the DNA is TGTGCCATGGGCCCTAGGAGAAGACTAGCGGGAATAGAGGTCGATGAGCAGTTCTTC.

The sample holds a few counts of this clonotype. This chain connects TRBV5-1 to TRBJ2-3, with D possibly TRBD2 on 5 matching bases. CDR1 SGHRS and CDR2 YFSETQ come from the germline V gene. The CDR3 extends over 14 amino acids. Between the trimmed V and J ends, which lost 0 bases and 6 bases, there was a span of 11 bases. The CDR3 sequence is CASSLARDGDTQYF. CDR3 DNA sequence: TGCGCCAGCAGCTTGGCCCGGGATGGGGATACGCAGTATTTT.

This clonotype came up many times. J is TRBJ2-2 and V is TRBV29-1; no clear D. The length of the CDR3 is 13 residues. The V gene lost 3 bases and the J gene lost 0 bases, with 5 bases spanning the gap. Germline CDR1 is SQVTM and CDR2 is ANQGSEA. CDR3 region: CSVERPNTGELFF. The CDR3, as DNA: TGCAGCGTTGAGCGACCGAACACCGGGGAGCTGTTTTTT.

This clonotype has only a few counts. The rearrangement uses TRBV6-2 or TRBV6-3 and TRBJ2-2, with 8 bases aligning to TRBD2. The CDR3 loop spans 14 amino acids. Germline-derived CDR1 and CDR2 are MNHEY and SVGEGT. V trimming: 9 bases; J trimming: 6 bases; junction bases outside the gene matches: 9. CDR3 DNA: TGTGCCAGTACAGCGGGAGACGGGGCCGGGGAGCTGTTTTTT. Translated: CASTAGDGAGELFF.

V and J are TRBV7-9 and TRBJ2-7; 8 bases are a match to TRBD1. CDR1 and CDR2 from the germline V gene are SEHNR and FQNEAQ (reference sequence). This CDR3 is built from 15 residues. Trimming took 2 bases from V and 5 from J; bases not matched to a gene: 8. Here the CDR3 DNA reads TGTGCCAGCAGCTTATCCGAGGCAGGGGGCCACGAGCAGTACTTC. Translated: CASSLSEAGGHEQYF.

This chain joins TRBV6-2 or TRBV6-3 and TRBJ2-1, with 15 bases matching TRBD2. The V and J ends lost 0 bases and 3 bases, in that order; junction bases with no gene match: 9. This CDR3 region has 20 residues. CDR1 is MNHEY and CDR2 is SVGEGT in the germline V gene. The CDR3 nucleotides read TGTGCCAGCAGTTACTCGGGACTAGCGGGAGGTAATCCTAGCTACAATGAGCAGTTCTTC. Translating it yields CASSYSGLAGGNPSYNEQFF.

The genes are TRBV2 and TRBJ2-2; the match to TRBD1 covers 7 bases. Germline V gene lookup returns CDR1 SNHLY and CDR2 FYNNEI. There are 13 residues in the CDR3. The junction had 4 bases not matched to a gene; V was cut back by 6 bases and J by 6 bases. The chain's CDR3 is CASSADRAGELFF. For the CDR3, the DNA is TGTGCCAGCAGCGCAGACAGGGCCGGGGAGCTGTTTTTT.